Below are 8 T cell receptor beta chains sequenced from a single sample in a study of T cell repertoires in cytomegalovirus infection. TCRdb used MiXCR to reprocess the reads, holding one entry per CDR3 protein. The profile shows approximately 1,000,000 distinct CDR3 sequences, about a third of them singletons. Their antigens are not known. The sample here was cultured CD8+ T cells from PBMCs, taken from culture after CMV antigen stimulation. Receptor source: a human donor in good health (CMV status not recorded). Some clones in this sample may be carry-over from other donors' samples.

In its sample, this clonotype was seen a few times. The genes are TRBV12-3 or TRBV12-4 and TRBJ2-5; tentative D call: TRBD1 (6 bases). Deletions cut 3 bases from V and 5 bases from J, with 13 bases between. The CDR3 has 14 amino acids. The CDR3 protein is CASSLWTDSETQYF. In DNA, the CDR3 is TGTGCCAGCAGTTTGTGGACAGATTCCGAGACCCAGTACTTC.

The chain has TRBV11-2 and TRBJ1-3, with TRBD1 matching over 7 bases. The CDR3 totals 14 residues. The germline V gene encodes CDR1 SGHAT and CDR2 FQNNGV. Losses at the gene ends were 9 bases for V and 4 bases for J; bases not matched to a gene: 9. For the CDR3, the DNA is TGTGCCAGTAGTACCAGGACAGGAGGAAACACCATATATTTT. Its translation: CASSTRTGGNTIYF.

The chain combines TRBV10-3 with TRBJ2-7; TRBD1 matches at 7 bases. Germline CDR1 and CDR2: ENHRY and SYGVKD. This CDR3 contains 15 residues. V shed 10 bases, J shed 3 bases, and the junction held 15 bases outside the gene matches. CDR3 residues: CATLRQGKALYEQYF. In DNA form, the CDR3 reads TGTGCCACCCTTCGACAGGGAAAGGCACTCTACGAGCAGTACTTC.

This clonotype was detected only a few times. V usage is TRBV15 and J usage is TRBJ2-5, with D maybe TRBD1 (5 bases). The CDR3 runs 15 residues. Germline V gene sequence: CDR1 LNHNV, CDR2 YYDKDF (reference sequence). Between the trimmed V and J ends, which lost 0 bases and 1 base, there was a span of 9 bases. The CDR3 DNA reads TGTGCCACCAGCAGAGAGACAAGGGGCCAAGAGACCCAGTACTTC. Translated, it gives CATSRETRGQETQYF.

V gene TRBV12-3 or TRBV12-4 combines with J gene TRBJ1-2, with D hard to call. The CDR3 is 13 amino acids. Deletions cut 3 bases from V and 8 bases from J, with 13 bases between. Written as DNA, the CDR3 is TGTGCCAGCAGTTTGAGAAGGAATGAGGGCTACACCTTC. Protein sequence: CASSLRRNEGYTF.

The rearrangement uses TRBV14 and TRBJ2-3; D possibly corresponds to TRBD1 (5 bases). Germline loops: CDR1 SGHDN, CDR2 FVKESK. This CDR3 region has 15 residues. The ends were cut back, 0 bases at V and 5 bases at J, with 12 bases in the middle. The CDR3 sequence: CASSQEIGHLDTQYF. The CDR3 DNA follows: TGTGCCAGCAGCCAAGAGATAGGACACCTAGATACGCAGTATTTT.

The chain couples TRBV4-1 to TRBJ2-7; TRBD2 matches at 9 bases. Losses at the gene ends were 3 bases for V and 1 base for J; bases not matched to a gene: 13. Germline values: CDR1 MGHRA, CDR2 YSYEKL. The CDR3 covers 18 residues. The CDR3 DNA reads TGCGCCAGCAGCCAGGGGCCCCTTCGGAGCGGGGGGTCCTACGAGCAGTACTTC. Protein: CASSQGPLRSGGSYEQYF.

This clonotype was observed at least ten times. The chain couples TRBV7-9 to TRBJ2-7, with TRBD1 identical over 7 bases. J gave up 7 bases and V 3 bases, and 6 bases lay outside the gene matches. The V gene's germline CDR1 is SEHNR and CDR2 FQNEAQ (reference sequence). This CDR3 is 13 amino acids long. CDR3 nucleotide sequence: TGTGCCAGCAGCTTGGGACAGTTAGATGAGCAGTACTTC. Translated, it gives CASSLGQLDEQYF.